This TCR beta chain stems from a study of blood T cell repertoires in COVID-19. About the study: Whether acute or convalescent, the COVID-19 samples came from the United States, Italy and Spain. From T cells, B-cell-depleted T cells, or PBMCs came the material, which was cDNA or gDNA.

Germline CDR1 is MNHNY and CDR2 is SVGAGI (reference sequence). The CDR3 contains 13 residues. V gave up 7 bases and J gave up 4 bases, with 13 bases separating them. The authors' processing: Estimation of nucleated cell counts was performed using reference gene primer amplification. Generated by immunoSEQ multiplex PCR, the TCRdb table keeps only in-frame clones and is missing some. V and J calls and clone size are given by that table; D and trimming were obtained from the DNA. The table lists approximately 150,000 clones, about 81% of them singletons, with about a tenth in the top ten. The specimen sequenced was peripheral blood. This rearrangement joins TRBV6-6 to TRBJ1-2; tentative D call: TRBD1 (6 bases). This TCR was sampled from a human donor in a cohort sampled during active COVID-19. The CDR3 sequence: CASMLTGSYGYTF. The CDR3 DNA is TGTGCCAGCATGTTAACAGGGAGCTATGGCTACACCTTC.